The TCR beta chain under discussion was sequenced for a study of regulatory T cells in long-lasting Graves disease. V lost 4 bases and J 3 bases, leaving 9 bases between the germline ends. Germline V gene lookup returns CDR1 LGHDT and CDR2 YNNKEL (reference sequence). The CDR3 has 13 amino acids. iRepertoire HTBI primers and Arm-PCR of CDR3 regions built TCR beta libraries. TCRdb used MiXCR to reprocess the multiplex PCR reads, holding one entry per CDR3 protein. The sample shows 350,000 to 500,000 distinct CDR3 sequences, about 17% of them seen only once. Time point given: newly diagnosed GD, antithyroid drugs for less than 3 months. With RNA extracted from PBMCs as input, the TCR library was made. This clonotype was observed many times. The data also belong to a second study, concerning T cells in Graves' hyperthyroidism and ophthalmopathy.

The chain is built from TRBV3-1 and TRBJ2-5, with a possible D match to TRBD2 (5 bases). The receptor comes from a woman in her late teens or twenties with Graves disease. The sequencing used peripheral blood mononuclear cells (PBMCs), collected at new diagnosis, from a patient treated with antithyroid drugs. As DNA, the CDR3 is TGTGCCAGCAGCCCCCGGCGGGAAGAGACCCAGTACTTC. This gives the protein CASSPRREETQYF.